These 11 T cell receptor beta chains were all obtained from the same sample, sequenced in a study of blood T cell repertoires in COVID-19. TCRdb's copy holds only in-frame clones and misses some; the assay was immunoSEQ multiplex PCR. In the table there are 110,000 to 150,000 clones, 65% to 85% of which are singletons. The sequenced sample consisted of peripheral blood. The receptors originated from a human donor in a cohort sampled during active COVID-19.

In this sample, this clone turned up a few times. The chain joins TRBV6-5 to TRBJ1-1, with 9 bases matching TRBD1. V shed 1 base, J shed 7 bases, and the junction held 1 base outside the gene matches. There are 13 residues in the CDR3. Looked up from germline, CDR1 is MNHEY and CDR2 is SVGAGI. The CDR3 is CASSYLGQGEAFF. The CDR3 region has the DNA TGTGCCAGCAGTTACTTGGGACAGGGTGAAGCTTTCTTT.

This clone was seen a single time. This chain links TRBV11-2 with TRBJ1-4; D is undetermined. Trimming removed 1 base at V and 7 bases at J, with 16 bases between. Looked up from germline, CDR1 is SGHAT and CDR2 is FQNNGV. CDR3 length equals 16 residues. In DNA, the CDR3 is TGTGCCAGCAGCTTAGTAGTGCACCGGGGAGGTGAAAAACTGTTTTTT. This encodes CASSLVVHRGGEKLFF.

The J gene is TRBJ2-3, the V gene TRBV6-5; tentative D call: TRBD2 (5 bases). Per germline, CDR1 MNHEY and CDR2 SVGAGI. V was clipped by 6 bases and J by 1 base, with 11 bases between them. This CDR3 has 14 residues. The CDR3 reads CASRSAGGTDTQYF. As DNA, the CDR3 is TGTGCCAGCAGATCCGCCGGGGGCACAGATACGCAGTATTTT.

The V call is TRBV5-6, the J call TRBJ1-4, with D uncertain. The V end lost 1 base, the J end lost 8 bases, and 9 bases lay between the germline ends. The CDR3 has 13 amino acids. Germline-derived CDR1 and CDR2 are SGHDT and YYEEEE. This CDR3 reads CASSLPPSEKLFF. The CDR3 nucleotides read TGTGCCAGCAGCTTGCCTCCTTCCGAAAAACTGTTTTTT.

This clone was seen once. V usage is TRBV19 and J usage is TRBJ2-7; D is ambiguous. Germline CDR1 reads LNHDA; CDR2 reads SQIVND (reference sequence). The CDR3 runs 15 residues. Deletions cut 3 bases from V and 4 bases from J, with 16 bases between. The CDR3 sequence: CASSIDGSVGYEQYF. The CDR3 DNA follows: TGTGCCAGTAGTATTGACGGGTCAGTCGGTTACGAGCAGTACTTC.

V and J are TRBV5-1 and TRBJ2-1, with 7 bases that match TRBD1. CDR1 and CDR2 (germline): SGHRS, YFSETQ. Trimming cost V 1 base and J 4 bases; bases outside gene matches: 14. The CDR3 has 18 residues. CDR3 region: CASSLRQGVRKDYNEQFF. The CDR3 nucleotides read TGCGCCAGCAGCTTGAGACAGGGAGTTCGGAAGGATTACAATGAGCAGTTCTTC.

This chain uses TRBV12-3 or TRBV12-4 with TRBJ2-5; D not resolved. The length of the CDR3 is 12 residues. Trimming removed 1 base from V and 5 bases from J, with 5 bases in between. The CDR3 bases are TGTGCCAGCAGTTTAGTTGGCGAGACCCAGTACTTC. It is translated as CASSLVGETQYF.

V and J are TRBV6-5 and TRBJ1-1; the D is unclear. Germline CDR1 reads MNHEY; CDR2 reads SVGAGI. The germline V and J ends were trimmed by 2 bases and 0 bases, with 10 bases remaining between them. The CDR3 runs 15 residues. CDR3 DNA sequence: TGTGCCAGCAGTTACAGAATGGAGATGAACACTGAAGCTTTCTTT. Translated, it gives CASSYRMEMNTEAFF.

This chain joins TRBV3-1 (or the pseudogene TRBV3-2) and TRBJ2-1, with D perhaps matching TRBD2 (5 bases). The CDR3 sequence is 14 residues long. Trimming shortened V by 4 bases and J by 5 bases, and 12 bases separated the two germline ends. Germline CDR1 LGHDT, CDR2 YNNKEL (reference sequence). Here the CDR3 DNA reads TGTGCCAGCAGCCCGAGGGCGGGTAACAATGAGCAGTTCTTC. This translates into CASSPRAGNNEQFF.

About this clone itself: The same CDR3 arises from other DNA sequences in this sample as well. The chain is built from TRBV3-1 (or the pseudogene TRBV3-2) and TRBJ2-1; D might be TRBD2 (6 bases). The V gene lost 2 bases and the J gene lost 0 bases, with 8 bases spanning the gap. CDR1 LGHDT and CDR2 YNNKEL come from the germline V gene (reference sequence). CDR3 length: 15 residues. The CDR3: CASSQLASSYNEQFF. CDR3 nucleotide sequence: TGTGCCAGCAGCCAACTAGCGAGCTCCTACAATGAGCAGTTCTTC.

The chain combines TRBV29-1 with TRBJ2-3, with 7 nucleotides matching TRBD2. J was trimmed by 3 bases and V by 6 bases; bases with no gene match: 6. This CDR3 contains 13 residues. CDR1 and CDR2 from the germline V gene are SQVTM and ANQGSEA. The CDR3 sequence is CSVTPAGTDTQYF. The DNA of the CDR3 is TGCAGCGTAACCCCAGCGGGGACAGATACGCAGTATTTT.